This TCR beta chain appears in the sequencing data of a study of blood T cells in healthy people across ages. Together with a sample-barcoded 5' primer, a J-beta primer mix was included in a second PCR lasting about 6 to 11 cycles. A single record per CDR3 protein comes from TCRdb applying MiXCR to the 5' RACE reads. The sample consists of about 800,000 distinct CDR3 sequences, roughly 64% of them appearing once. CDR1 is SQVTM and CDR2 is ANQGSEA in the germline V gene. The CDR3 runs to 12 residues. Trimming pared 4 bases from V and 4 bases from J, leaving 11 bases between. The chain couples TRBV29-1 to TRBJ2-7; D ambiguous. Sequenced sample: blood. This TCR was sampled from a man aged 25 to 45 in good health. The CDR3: CSVGVARYEQYF. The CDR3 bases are TGCAGCGTTGGGGTGGCGCGGTACGAGCAGTACTTC.